The T cell receptor (beta chain) described here comes from a study of OX40 agonist ivuxolimab in advanced cancers. Study-wide context: At around 81% male, the cohort had a mean age of around 56 years, ranging from roughly 20 to 79. Eligibility rules accepted prior anti-PD-1, anti-PD-L1 or anti-CTLA-4 therapy, and 35% to 40% had some.

Points on this clone: What it binds is not known.

Patients were ineligible given autoimmune disease history or systemic immunosuppression. Per the germline V gene, CDR1 is SGHTA and CDR2 is FQGNSA. This CDR3 spans 15 amino acids. Trimming removed 1 base at V and 6 bases at J, with 16 bases between. Produced via immunoSEQ multiplex PCR; TCRdb's table is partial and in-frame only. Of more than 45,000 clones in the sample, 80% to 90% are singletons; the top ten hold around 12%. Study-wide results and limits: The antigen specificity of the peripheral T cells (those that were expanded) was not determined.

V usage is TRBV7-2 and J usage is TRBJ2-7, with D possibly TRBD1 on 6 matching bases. The sequence was obtained from an adult with an advanced solid tumor such as melanoma, head and neck, liver or kidney cancer. Here the sequenced sample was CD4+ or CD8+ T cells sorted from blood, taken in a trial of the OX40 agonist ivuxolimab. CDR3 coding DNA: TGTGCCAGCAGCTTAGGCAGGGGAATCGAGGTCGAGCAGTACGTC. This translates into CASSLGRGIEVEQYV.